This T cell receptor beta chain was sequenced in a study of cytomegalovirus exposure and HLA in healthy donors. Study-wide background: Early release data held 75 million to 100 million unique TCRs from HLA-typed donors. Broader study findings: Specificity of a few CMV-associated chains for CMV antigens was verified in vitro.

Comments on this clone: Its antigen is still unknown.

PCR involved 60 Vbeta and 13 Jbeta primers. Produced via immunoSEQ multiplex PCR; TCRdb's table is partial and in-frame only. The data contain 60,000 or so clones, around three quarters of them singletons. The CDR3 has 14 amino acids. CDR1 is MNHNS, CDR2 SASEGT, per germline. Trimming took 3 bases from V and 3 from J, leaving 11 bases between them. Healthy donors of bone marrow made up the group. Sequencing input: PBMCs. The J gene is TRBJ1-1, the V gene TRBV6-1; D remains unclear. This TCR was recovered from a woman between 40 and 50 years old in good health and CMV-seropositive. The CDR3 is CASSDRGWDTEAFF. Here the CDR3 DNA reads TGTGCCAGCAGTGATCGGGGTTGGGACACTGAAGCTTTCTTT.